The rows below give T cell receptor beta chains drawn from one sample of a study of cytomegalovirus exposure and HLA in healthy donors. The table came from immunoSEQ multiplex PCR; TCRdb's copy has only in-frame clones and leaves some out. The record lists about 140,000 clones, of which the ten most abundant hold 2.2%. Input material: PBMCs. These receptors came from a woman younger than 30 in good health and CMV-seronegative. Both conserved end residues are part of each CDR3. The D gene is left open where the match is weak.

d_gene: TRBD1
v_gene: TRBV19
j_gene: TRBJ1-5
CDR3aa: CATGIPQGATGNQPQHF

d_gene: TRBD1
v_gene: TRBV5-6
j_gene: TRBJ2-7
CDR3aa: CASSLYRTGAYEQYF

d_gene: -
v_gene: TRBV14
j_gene: TRBJ2-5
CDR3aa: CASSRRQDETQYF

d_gene: -
v_gene: TRBV11-3
j_gene: TRBJ2-5
CDR3aa: CASMGTPVPETQYF

d_gene: TRBD2
v_gene: TRBV6-5
j_gene: TRBJ2-3
CDR3aa: CASSYGTSGTDTQYF

d_gene: TRBD1
v_gene: TRBV7-9
j_gene: TRBJ1-4
CDR3aa: CASSLGDRENEKLFF

d_gene: -
v_gene: TRBV6-1
j_gene: TRBJ2-7
CDR3aa: CASSEVARAAYEQYF

d_gene: -
v_gene: TRBV19
j_gene: TRBJ1-2
CDR3aa: CASSDSPLGYTF

d_gene: TRBD2
v_gene: TRBV5-1
j_gene: TRBJ2-5
CDR3aa: CASSATGTSGSFGETQYF

d_gene: -
v_gene: TRBV7-3
j_gene: TRBJ2-3
CDR3aa: CASSAQGGTDTQYF

d_gene: TRBD1
v_gene: TRBV14
j_gene: TRBJ2-2
CDR3aa: CASRPPLGQGGTGELFF

d_gene: TRBD1
v_gene: TRBV30
j_gene: TRBJ1-2
CDR3aa: CAWSESGGGYTF

d_gene: TRBD2
v_gene: TRBV7-7
j_gene: TRBJ2-7
CDR3aa: CASSLEASGSGEQYF

d_gene: TRBD1
v_gene: TRBV20-1
j_gene: TRBJ1-1
CDR3aa: CSAGTAEAFF

d_gene: -
v_gene: TRBV1
j_gene: TRBJ2-5
CDR3aa: CTSSQEGDFETQYF

d_gene: TRBD1
v_gene: TRBV29-1
j_gene: TRBJ1-2
CDR3aa: CSVEPGGKGYTF

d_gene: TRBD1
v_gene: TRBV5-1
j_gene: TRBJ2-7
CDR3aa: CASSTDRVLYEQYF

d_gene: -
v_gene: TRBV5-1
j_gene: TRBJ2-3
CDR3aa: CASSRAGDTDTQYF

d_gene: TRBD1
v_gene: TRBV6-4
j_gene: TRBJ1-5
CDR3aa: CVSSVQGQGAGQPQHF

d_gene: TRBD1
v_gene: TRBV6-1
j_gene: TRBJ1-2
CDR3aa: CASSERDRDGYTF

d_gene: TRBD2
v_gene: TRBV5-4
j_gene: TRBJ2-7
CDR3aa: CASSLGARGLDGYEQYF

d_gene: -
v_gene: TRBV19
j_gene: TRBJ2-1
CDR3aa: CASSTPEGSSYNEQFF

d_gene: -
v_gene: TRBV9
j_gene: TRBJ1-1
CDR3aa: CASSAGDLLRSTEAFF

d_gene: TRBD2
v_gene: TRBV7-9
j_gene: TRBJ2-5
CDR3aa: CASSLALGSGQETQYF

d_gene: -
v_gene: TRBV7-9
j_gene: TRBJ1-2
CDR3aa: CASRNTAGAYGYTF

d_gene: TRBD2
v_gene: TRBV9
j_gene: TRBJ2-5
CDR3aa: CASSVGTSSSETQYF

d_gene: -
v_gene: TRBV27
j_gene: TRBJ2-7
CDR3aa: CASSLQGRVYEQYF

d_gene: TRBD2
v_gene: TRBV28
j_gene: TRBJ2-1
CDR3aa: CASSSSGSKNEQFF

d_gene: TRBD1
v_gene: TRBV10-3
j_gene: TRBJ1-1
CDR3aa: CAISETGDTEAFF

d_gene: TRBD2
v_gene: TRBV7-6
j_gene: TRBJ2-1
CDR3aa: CASSRLSGIPSSYNEQFF

d_gene: TRBD1
v_gene: TRBV6-5
j_gene: TRBJ1-2
CDR3aa: CASSRRQGAYGYTF

d_gene: TRBD1
v_gene: TRBV6-5
j_gene: TRBJ1-4
CDR3aa: CASTKTGGEKLFF

d_gene: TRBD2
v_gene: TRBV4-2
j_gene: TRBJ2-3
CDR3aa: CASSQMGLAAAVSTDTQYF

d_gene: TRBD1
v_gene: TRBV4-3
j_gene: TRBJ1-2
CDR3aa: CASSPQGDYGYTF

d_gene: -
v_gene: TRBV7-2
j_gene: TRBJ2-5
CDR3aa: CASSLGGTVPETQYF

d_gene: TRBD1
v_gene: TRBV6-6
j_gene: TRBJ1-1
CDR3aa: CASSNFRDREGTEAFF

d_gene: TRBD2
v_gene: TRBV5-1
j_gene: TRBJ2-3
CDR3aa: CASSLASGIGDTQYF

d_gene: -
v_gene: TRBV18
j_gene: TRBJ1-2
CDR3aa: CASSPPSTNYGYTF

d_gene: -
v_gene: TRBV7-3
j_gene: TRBJ2-6
CDR3aa: CASMSGSSGANVLTF

d_gene: -
v_gene: TRBV21-1
j_gene: TRBJ2-3
CDR3aa: CASTEGFTDTQYF

d_gene: -
v_gene: TRBV7-3
j_gene: TRBJ2-6
CDR3aa: CASSLTSGSGANVLTF

d_gene: TRBD1
v_gene: TRBV6-5
j_gene: TRBJ2-7
CDR3aa: CASKRRDSKQYF

d_gene: -
v_gene: TRBV6-5
j_gene: TRBJ1-2
CDR3aa: CASSYSTGTTYGYTF

d_gene: -
v_gene: TRBV11-3
j_gene: TRBJ2-5
CDR3aa: CASSLDAGFQETQYF

d_gene: -
v_gene: TRBV7-2
j_gene: TRBJ2-7
CDR3aa: CASSTGHSYEQYF

d_gene: -
v_gene: TRBV2
j_gene: TRBJ1-1
CDR3aa: CASSEERASQNTEAFF

d_gene: -
v_gene: TRBV6-4
j_gene: TRBJ2-3
CDR3aa: CASSDSTTGTDTQYF

d_gene: -
v_gene: TRBV28
j_gene: TRBJ2-7
CDR3aa: CASRTGSGEQYF

d_gene: -
v_gene: TRBV6-6
j_gene: TRBJ2-1
CDR3aa: CASSIQGSIDNEQFF

d_gene: TRBD2
v_gene: TRBV19
j_gene: TRBJ2-1
CDR3aa: CASSTGTSGRDEQFF

d_gene: -
v_gene: TRBV5-8
j_gene: TRBJ1-5
CDR3aa: CASSLQVGQPQHF

d_gene: -
v_gene: TRBV27
j_gene: TRBJ1-6
CDR3aa: CASSRWGDNSPLHF

d_gene: TRBD2
v_gene: TRBV9
j_gene: TRBJ2-6
CDR3aa: CASSPRLAGGGANVLTF

d_gene: -
v_gene: TRBV5-5
j_gene: TRBJ2-7
CDR3aa: CASSLGTSPPYEQYF

d_gene: -
v_gene: TRBV6-1
j_gene: TRBJ2-3
CDR3aa: CASSEGGSGDTQYF